This T cell receptor (beta chain) was documented in a study of T cell clonotyping in hematopoietic cell transplantation. Regarding the study as a whole: Without cell sorting, CD4 versus CD8 contributions remain unresolved. Pathologically expanded recipient clonotypes increased progressively from day 30 to day 180 as diversity fell.

V was clipped by 7 bases and J by 4 bases, with 16 bases between them. The V gene's germline CDR1 is SQVTM and CDR2 ANQGSEA. This CDR3 has 14 residues. Turning to this clone: Its target is not known.

Sequencing used immunoSEQ multiplex PCR; TCRdb keeps in-frame clones, though not all of them. Of roughly 13,000 clones listed, roughly 92% are singletons. This TCR was sampled from a female patient aged 50-65 years who had an allogeneic stem cell transplant from an unrelated donor, so the T cells may come from the graft donor. Some clones in this sample may be carry-over from other donors' samples. The chain is built from TRBV29-1 and TRBJ1-4; the D is unclear. The material was PBMCs, obtained 100 days after allogeneic stem cell transplant. This CDR3 is CSAHTGALNEKLFF. The CDR3 DNA reads as TGCAGCGCCCATACGGGAGCACTTAATGAAAAACTGTTTTTT.